This section outlines one T cell receptor beta chain sequence together with its context. The assay was immunoSEQ multiplex PCR, and TCRdb's table has in-frame clones only and misses some. Of approximately 980,000 clones listed, over 60% are singletons. This record comes from a study of shared clonotypes between healthy human individuals. CDR3 length equals 19 residues. Trimming stripped 0 bases from V and 3 bases from J, with 25 bases between. The sequence was collected from a man aged 18 to 30 in good health. Sequencing was carried out using memory CD4+ T cells sorted from blood. Subset meaning: CD45RA-negative fraction. The chain recombines TRBV5-7 with TRBJ2-7; possible D gene TRBD2, 6 bases. TRBV5-7 is identified as an open reading frame with a role that is uncertain. Here the CDR3 reads CASSLGEVPKRVRNYEQYF. The CDR3 bases are TGTGCCAGCAGCTTGGGAGAAGTACCTAAGCGGGTGCGAAACTACGAGCAGTACTTC.